A selection of T cell receptor beta chains follows, all from one sample in a study of blood T cell repertoires in COVID-19. The table came from immunoSEQ multiplex PCR; TCRdb's copy has only in-frame clones and leaves some out. In the table there are roughly 250,000 clones, approximately 85% of which are singletons. Sample: PBMCs or T cells enriched from blood (not recorded which). The receptors originated from a woman aged 25-40 years who had recovered from COVID-19. Both conserved end residues are part of each CDR3. The D gene is left open where the match is weak. Not every row has a clone size; where given, it reads once, few, many or a size class.

clone size,D gene,J gene,V gene,CDR3 DNA,CDR3 protein
-,TRBD2,TRBJ2-2,TRBV7-6,TGTGCCAGCAGCTTACTAGCGGGAGGGTCAACGAACACCGGGGAGCTGTTTTTT,CASSLLAGGSTNTGELFF
-,-,TRBJ1-2,TRBV28,TGTGCCAGCAGTTTCGGGGGGGCGGATGGCTACACCTTC,CASSFGGADGYTF
-,-,TRBJ1-2,TRBV12-3/TRBV12-4,TGTGCCAGCAGGGGGTTGGGGGGTGACTACACCTTC,CASRGLGGDYTF
-,-,TRBJ2-5,TRBV3-1/TRBV3-2,TGTGCCAGCAGCCAAGATAAAAAGACCCAGTACTTC,CASSQDKKTQYF
-,TRBD1,TRBJ2-7,TRBV5-1,TGCGCCAGCAGCTTGGCCCGGACAGGGAACGAGCAGTACTTC,CASSLARTGNEQYF
many,-,TRBJ2-1,TRBV6-4,TGTGCCAGCAGTGACTCAGGGGACCAGGGGAATGAGCAGTTCTTC,CASSDSGDQGNEQFF
-,-,TRBJ2-7,TRBV6-1,TGTGCCAGCAGTGAAGGGGCGGGAACACCCTCCTACGAGCAGTACTTC,CASSEGAGTPSYEQYF
-,TRBD1,TRBJ2-3,TRBV5-4,TGTGCCAGCAGCCGGACAGGGGGAGCCGATACGCAGTATTTT,CASSRTGGADTQYF
once,-,TRBJ1-2,TRBV2,TGTGCCAGCAGTGAAGTCAGAGCGGGAGGCTACACCTTC,CASSEVRAGGYTF
-,-,TRBJ1-2,TRBV24-1,TGTGCCACCAGTGATTTGTCGCAGGGTCATGGCTACACCTTC,CATSDLSQGHGYTF
once,-,TRBJ1-6,TRBV30,TGTGCCTGGAGAGGGCTAGCTCGGTATAATTCACCCCTCCACTTT,CAWRGLARYNSPLHF
-,-,TRBJ1-3,TRBV20-1,TGCAGTGCTGTCAGTGGAAACACCATATATTTT,CSAVSGNTIYF
-,-,TRBJ2-1,TRBV9,TGTGCCAGCAGCGTAGCGGGAGAGGTCGATGAGCAGTTCTTC,CASSVAGEVDEQFF
-,-,TRBJ2-7,TRBV29-1,TGCAGCGCCCTCCGGGACACTCACTACGAGCAGTACTTC,CSALRDTHYEQYF
-,-,TRBJ1-2,TRBV19,TGTGCCAGTAGTATGAGGGGGAACTATGGCTACACCTTC,CASSMRGNYGYTF
few,-,TRBJ2-5,TRBV7-2,TGTGCCAGCAGCTTAGTCGGGGAGACCCAGTACTTC,CASSLVGETQYF